The rows below give T cell receptor beta chains drawn from one sample of a study of T cell changes during pregnancy in multiple sclerosis. Data came from immunoSEQ multiplex PCR; TCRdb stores just in-frame clones and leaves some out. The sample consists of 25,000 to 35,000 clones, 85% to 90% of them appearing once. The sample here was CD4+ T cells from peripheral blood mononuclear cells, taken in the first trimester of pregnancy. The receptors originated from a female donor in good health, enrolled as a control in a pregnancy study. Both conserved end residues are part of each CDR3. D genes are given only for firm matches. Rows give clone size only sometimes, using once, few, many, or a class for an expanded clone.

>-|-|TRBV28|TRBJ2-7
CASSSPTEEQYF
TGTGCCAGCAGTTCCCCAACGGAGGAGCAGTACTTC
>-|-|TRBV28|TRBJ2-3
CASSRTSYTQYF
TGTGCCAGCAGTAGGACATCATATACGCAGTATTTT
>-|-|TRBV4-1|TRBJ2-4
CASSQPRSIQYF
TGCGCCAGCAGCCAACCCCGGTCCATTCAGTACTTC
>-|-|TRBV7-9|TRBJ2-1
CASSRSRGSSYNEQFF
TGTGCCAGCAGCCGTTCTAGGGGGAGCTCCTACAATGAGCAGTTCTTC
>-|TRBD1|TRBV28|TRBJ1-3
CASSFIWGQGAGNTIYF
TGTGCCAGCAGTTTTATATGGGGACAGGGGGCTGGAAACACCATATATTTT
>-|TRBD2|TRBV28|TRBJ2-3
CASSGSFFSGTNTDTQYF
TGTGCCAGCTCGGGTTCCTTTTTTAGCGGGACAAACACAGATACGCAGTATTTT
>-|TRBD1|TRBV7-2|TRBJ2-5
CASSSGGETQYF
TGTGCCAGCAGCTCAGGGGGAGAGACCCAGTACTTC
>once|-|TRBV5-4|TRBJ1-3
CASSLESEGTIYF
TGTGCCAGCAGCTTGGAATCGGAGGGTACCATATATTTT
>-|-|TRBV29-1|TRBJ1-1
CSVERRMNTEAFF
TGCAGCGTTGAGCGGAGGATGAACACTGAAGCTTTCTTT
>once|TRBD1|TRBV29-1|TRBJ2-3
CSSDRGDTQYF
TGCAGCTCGGACAGGGGAGATACGCAGTATTTT
>-|TRBD1|TRBV7-2|TRBJ2-7
CASSLGQGGSAEQYF
TGTGCCAGCAGCCTCGGACAGGGGGGGTCCGCCGAGCAGTACTTC
>-|-|TRBV29-1|TRBJ1-3
CSVEDPREDTIYF
TGCAGCGTTGAAGATCCCAGGGAGGACACCATATATTTT
>-|TRBD1|TRBV6-1|TRBJ2-7
CASSEGVQGSSYEQYF
TGTGCCAGCAGTGAAGGGGTACAGGGGAGCTCCTACGAGCAGTACTTC
>-|-|TRBV7-2|TRBJ2-2
CASSSYSDTGELFF
TGTGCCAGCAGCTCTTATAGCGATACCGGGGAGCTGTTTTTT
>-|TRBD1|TRBV19|TRBJ1-1
CASSYRGGGTEAFF
TGTGCCAGTAGTTACAGGGGGGGTGGCACTGAAGCTTTCTTT
>-|-|TRBV18|TRBJ1-4
CASSPVLGSEKLFF
TGTGCCAGCTCACCAGTACTGGGGAGTGAAAAACTGTTTTTT
>-|-|TRBV27|TRBJ1-6
CASSLGRGTSYNSPLHF
TGTGCCAGCAGTTTGGGTAGGGGAACGTCCTATAATTCACCCCTCCACTTT
>once|TRBD1|TRBV5-1|TRBJ2-2
CASSSQGQGTGELFF
TGCGCCAGCAGCTCACAGGGGCAGGGCACCGGGGAGCTGTTTTTT
>few|-|TRBV14|TRBJ2-7
CASSQERPWGYTGSYEQYF
TGTGCCAGCAGCCAAGAGAGACCATGGGGTTATACAGGATCCTACGAGCAGTACTTC
>-|TRBD2|TRBV5-5|TRBJ2-1
CASSFDGGINEQFF
TGTGCCAGCAGCTTTGACGGGGGGATCAATGAGCAGTTCTTC
>-|TRBD2|TRBV28|TRBJ2-1
CASSSGLAGEDEQFF
TGTGCCAGCTCTTCGGGACTAGCGGGAGAGGATGAGCAGTTCTTC
>-|TRBD1|TRBV5-6|TRBJ1-3
CASSFGQGARGNTIYF
TGTGCCAGCAGCTTTGGACAGGGGGCGAGAGGAAACACCATATATTTT